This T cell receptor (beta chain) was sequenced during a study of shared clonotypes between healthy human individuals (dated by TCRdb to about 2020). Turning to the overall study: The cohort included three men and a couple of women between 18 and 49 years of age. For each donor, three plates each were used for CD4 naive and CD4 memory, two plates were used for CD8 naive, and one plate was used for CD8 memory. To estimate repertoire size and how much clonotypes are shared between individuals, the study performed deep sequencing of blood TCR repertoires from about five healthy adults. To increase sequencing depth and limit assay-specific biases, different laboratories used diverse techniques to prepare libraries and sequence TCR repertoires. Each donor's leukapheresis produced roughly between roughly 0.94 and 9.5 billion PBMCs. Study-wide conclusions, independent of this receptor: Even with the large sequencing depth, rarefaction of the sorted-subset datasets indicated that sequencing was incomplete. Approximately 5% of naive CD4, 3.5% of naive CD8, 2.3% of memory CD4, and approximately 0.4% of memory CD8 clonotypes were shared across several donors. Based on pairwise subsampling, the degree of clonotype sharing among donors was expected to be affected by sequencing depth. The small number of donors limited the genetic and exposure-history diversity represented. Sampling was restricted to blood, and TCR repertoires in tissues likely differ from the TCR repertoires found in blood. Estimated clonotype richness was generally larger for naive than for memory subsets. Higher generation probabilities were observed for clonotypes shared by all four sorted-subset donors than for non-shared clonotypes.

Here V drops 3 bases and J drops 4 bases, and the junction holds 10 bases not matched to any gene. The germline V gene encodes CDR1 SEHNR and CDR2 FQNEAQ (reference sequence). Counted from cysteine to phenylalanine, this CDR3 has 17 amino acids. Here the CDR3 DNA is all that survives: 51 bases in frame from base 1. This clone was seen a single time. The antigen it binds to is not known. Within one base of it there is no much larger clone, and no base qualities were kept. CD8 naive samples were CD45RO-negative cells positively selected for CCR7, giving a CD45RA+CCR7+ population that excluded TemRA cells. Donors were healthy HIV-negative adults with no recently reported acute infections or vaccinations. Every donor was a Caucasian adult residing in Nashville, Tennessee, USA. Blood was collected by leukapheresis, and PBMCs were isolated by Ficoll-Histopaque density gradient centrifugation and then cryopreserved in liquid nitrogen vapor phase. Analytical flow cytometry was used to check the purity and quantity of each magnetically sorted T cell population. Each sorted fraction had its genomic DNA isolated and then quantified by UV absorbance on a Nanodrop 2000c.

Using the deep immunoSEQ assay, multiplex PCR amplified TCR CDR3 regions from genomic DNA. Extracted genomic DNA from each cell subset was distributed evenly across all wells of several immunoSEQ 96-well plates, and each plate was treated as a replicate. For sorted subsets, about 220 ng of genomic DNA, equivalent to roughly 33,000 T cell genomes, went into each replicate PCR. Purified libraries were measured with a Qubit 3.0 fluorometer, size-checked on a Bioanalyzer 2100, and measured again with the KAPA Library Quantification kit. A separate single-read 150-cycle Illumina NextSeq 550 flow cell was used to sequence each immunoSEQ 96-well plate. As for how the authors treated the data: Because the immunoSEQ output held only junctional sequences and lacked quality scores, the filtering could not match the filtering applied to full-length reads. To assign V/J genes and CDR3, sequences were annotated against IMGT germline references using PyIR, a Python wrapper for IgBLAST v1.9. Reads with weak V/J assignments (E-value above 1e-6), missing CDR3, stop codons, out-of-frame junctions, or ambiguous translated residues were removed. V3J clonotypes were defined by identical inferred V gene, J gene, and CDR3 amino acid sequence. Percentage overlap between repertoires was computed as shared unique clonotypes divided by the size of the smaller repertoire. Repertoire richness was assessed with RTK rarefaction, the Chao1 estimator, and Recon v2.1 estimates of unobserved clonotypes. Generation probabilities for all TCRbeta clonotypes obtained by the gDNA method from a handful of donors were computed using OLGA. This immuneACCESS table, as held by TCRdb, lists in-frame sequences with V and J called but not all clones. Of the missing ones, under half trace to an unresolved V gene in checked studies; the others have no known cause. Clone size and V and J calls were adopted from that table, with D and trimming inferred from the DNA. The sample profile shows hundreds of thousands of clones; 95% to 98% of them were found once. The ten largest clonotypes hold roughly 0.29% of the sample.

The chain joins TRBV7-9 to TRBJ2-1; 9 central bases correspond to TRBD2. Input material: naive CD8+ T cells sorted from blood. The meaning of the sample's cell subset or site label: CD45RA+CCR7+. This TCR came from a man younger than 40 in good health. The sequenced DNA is TGTGCCAGCAGCTTTATTAGCGGGAGAGAACATTACAATGAGCAGTTCTTC. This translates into CASSFISGREHYNEQFF.